The rows below give T cell receptor beta chains drawn from one sample of a study of PD-1 blockade in classical Hodgkin lymphoma. Assay used: immunoSEQ multiplex PCR; TCRdb lists only in-frame clones, some missing. The sample yields 40,000 to 55,000 clones, around 80% seen once. The sequencing used peripheral blood mononuclear cells (PBMCs), collected before the fourth cycle of nivolumab. These receptors all stem from a human donor with classical Hodgkin lymphoma. CDR3s include the opening cysteine and the closing phenylalanine or tryptophan. The D gene is left open where the match is weak. Expanded clones are given a class, and other clones once, few, many or no size at all.

>TRBV7-2|NA|TRBJ1-2|NA
CASSQDSANYGYTF
TGTGCCAGCAGCCAAGACTCAGCTAACTATGGCTACACCTTC
>TRBV4-3|NA|TRBJ2-6|NA
CASSLGTPLEANVLTF
TGCGCCAGCAGCCTTGGGACGCCCCTAGAGGCCAACGTCCTGACTTTC
>TRBV29-1|NA|TRBJ2-1|once
CSFYRSNEQFF
TGCAGCTTCTACAGGTCTAATGAGCAGTTCTTC
>TRBV19|NA|TRBJ1-5|NA
CASSIGPGNQPQHF
TGTGCCAGTAGTATAGGACCCGGCAATCAGCCCCAGCATTTT
>TRBV5-1|NA|TRBJ1-1|few
CASSTLEGGSLNTEAFF
TGCGCCAGCAGCACCCTAGAAGGGGGGAGCCTGAACACTGAAGCTTTCTTT
>TRBV16|TRBD2|TRBJ2-7|NA
CASSQFTSGFYEQYF
TGTGCCAGCAGCCAATTTACTAGCGGATTCTACGAGCAGTACTTC
>TRBV6-4|NA|TRBJ2-1|medium-sized
CASSDNEQFF
TGTGCCAGCAGTGACAATGAGCAGTTCTTC
>TRBV7-2|TRBD1|TRBJ1-1|NA
CASSFNPGQETNTEAFF
TGTGCCAGCAGCTTCAATCCGGGACAGGAGACGAACACTGAAGCTTTCTTT
>TRBV28|NA|TRBJ1-3|NA
CASSRPGLTYF
TGTGCCAGCTCCCGGCCAGGGTTGACATATTTT
>TRBV7-8|NA|TRBJ2-3|NA
CASSLIGGGGGTDTQYF
TGTGCCAGCAGCTTAATAGGAGGGGGGGGCGGCACAGATACGCAGTATTTT
>TRBV10-3|NA|TRBJ1-1|NA
CAIRGHQNTEAFF
TGTGCCATCAGAGGACACCAGAACACTGAAGCTTTCTTT